This T cell receptor (beta chain) was sequenced for a study of T cell responses to AZD1222 COVID-19 vaccine. TCRdb keeps only in-frame clones here, not all; method: immunoSEQ multiplex PCR. The data show over 100,000 clones, 88% seen once. Overall study results and limits: Among the donors, most were white British and more were female, and clonal diversity was possibly underestimated.

Of note for this clone: Its antigen is unidentified.

The length of the CDR3 is 17 residues. The V segment lost 7 bases and the J segment 0 bases; nucleotides outside the gene matches: 10. CDR1 is MNHEY, CDR2 SMNVEV, per germline (reference sequence). V usage is TRBV27 and J usage is TRBJ2-1; 9 bases fit TRBD2. The clonotype was recovered from an adult in good health. Sequences were derived from peripheral blood, sampled on day 0 of AZD1222 vaccination. The CDR3 DNA is TGTGCCAGCACCTCAGGGACTAGCCGGACCTCCTACAATGAGCAGTTCTTC. It codes for CASTSGTSRTSYNEQFF.